Listed here are 22 T cell receptor beta chains from one sample, sequenced in a study of radiotherapy plus CTLA-4 blockade in lung cancer. The table came from immunoSEQ multiplex PCR; TCRdb's copy has only in-frame clones and leaves some out. The sample consists of over 35,000 clones, 60% to 80% of them appearing once. Sequenced material: peripheral blood, taken from a patient treated with radiotherapy plus ipilimumab. The receptors come from a human donor with non-small cell lung cancer whose response to radiotherapy plus ipilimumab could not be evaluated.

The chain links TRBV5-1 to TRBJ1-1, with 9 nucleotides matching TRBD1. Unmatched junction bases numbered 11, after V lost 1 base and J lost 1 base. Per the germline V gene, CDR1 is SGHRS and CDR2 is YFSETQ. This CDR3 is 18 amino acids long. This CDR3 is CASSLWGDRAGGNTEAFF. Here the CDR3 DNA reads TGCGCCAGCAGCTTGTGGGGGGACAGGGCGGGTGGGAACACTGAAGCTTTCTTT.

The chain combines TRBV11-2 with TRBJ2-7; 9 bases align to TRBD2. Looked up from germline, CDR1 is SGHAT and CDR2 is FQNNGV. The CDR3 consists of 15 residues. Unmatched junction bases numbered 12, after V lost 5 bases and J lost 7 bases. CDR3: CASSPVAGGPGEQYF. The CDR3 DNA follows: TGTGCCAGCAGCCCGGTCGCGGGAGGGCCAGGGGAGCAGTACTTC. Variable domain in full (rest from reference TRBV11-2 and TRBJ2-7): EAGVAQSPRYKIIEKRQSVAFWCNPISGHATLYWYQQILGQGPKLLIQFQNNGVVDDSQLPKDRFSAERLKGVDSTLKIQPAKLEDSAVYLCASSPVAGGPGEQYFGPGTRLTVT.

In DNA form, the CDR3 reads TGTGCCAGCACGGGTACCTATAGCAATCAGCCCCAGCATTTT. Translation gives CASTGTYSNQPQHF. The chain joins TRBV6-1 to TRBJ1-5; no reliable D call. This CDR3 spans 14 amino acids. V lost 7 bases, J lost 0 bases, and 10 bases lay in between. Germline CDR1 is MNHNS and CDR2 is SASEGT.

The J gene is TRBJ2-1, the V gene TRBV7-2, with a tentative D call TRBD2 (5 bases). The germline CDR1 and CDR2 sequences are SGHTA and FQGNSA. The CDR3 is 13 amino acids. The V and J ends lost 5 bases and 7 bases respectively, with 12 bases between them. The CDR3 here is CASSLQRGNEQFF. The DNA of the CDR3 is TGTGCCAGCAGCCTTCAACGAGGGAATGAGCAGTTCTTC.

The chain has TRBV6-5 and TRBJ1-1; D not resolved. V lost 6 bases and J 7 bases, leaving 15 bases between the germline ends. The CDR3 loop spans 13 amino acids. In germline, CDR1 is MNHEY, CDR2 SVGAGI. CDR3 DNA: TGTGCCAGCAGGCACTACGTGGGAGATGAAGCTTTCTTT. As protein: CASRHYVGDEAFF.

V usage is TRBV27 and J usage is TRBJ2-7; 9 bases are a match to TRBD1. The V gene end was trimmed by 3 bases and the J gene end by 7 bases; junction bases not matched to a gene: 7. Germline-derived CDR1 and CDR2 are MNHEY and SMNVEV (reference sequence). The CDR3 has 14 amino acids. Here the CDR3 DNA reads TGTGCCAGCAGTTTTCGGACAGGGGAGGGGGAGCAGTACTTC. Encoded protein: CASSFRTGEGEQYF.

This chain connects TRBV4-3 to TRBJ2-3, with 9 bases fitting TRBD2. The ends lost 0 bases at V and 5 bases at J; junction bases unmatched: 6. Germline V gene data show CDR1 as LGHNA and CDR2 as YSLEER. The length of the CDR3 is 16 residues. CDR3 amino acids: CASSQDGRGGIDTQYF. DNA for the CDR3: TGCGCCAGCAGCCAAGATGGGCGGGGGGGCATAGATACGCAGTATTTT.

This chain connects TRBV25-1 to TRBJ1-1; perhaps TRBD1 as D (5 bases). Per the germline V gene, CDR1 is MGHDK and CDR2 is SYGVNS. V lost 2 bases to trimming and J lost 3 bases, with 10 bases between them. The CDR3 extends over 14 amino acids. The CDR3 region has the DNA TGTGCCAGCAGTGAACTCACCAGGGACACTGAAGCTTTCTTT. This codes for CASSELTRDTEAFF.

V is TRBV30 and J is TRBJ2-5, with 12 nucleotides matching TRBD1. The CDR3 covers 16 residues. Germline trimming cut 1 base from V and 5 bases from J; bases unmatched to any gene: 8. Germline V gene data show CDR1 as GTSNPN and CDR2 as SVGIG (reference sequence). For the CDR3, the DNA is TGTGCCTGGAGTGGTCGTGGGACAGGGGGCGAGGAGACCCAGTACTTC. As protein: CAWSGRGTGGEETQYF.

V usage is TRBV5-8 and J usage is TRBJ2-7; 8 bases are shared with TRBD2. The germline V gene encodes CDR1 SGHTS and CDR2 YDEGEE. V was pared by 4 bases and J by 5 bases, with 8 bases of the junction left unmatched. The CDR3 totals 14 residues. The chain's CDR3 is CASSRTRTSHEQYF. DNA for the CDR3: TGTGCCAGCAGCAGAACCCGGACTAGCCACGAGCAGTACTTC.

This clone has a single count. The chain carries TRBV18 and TRBJ2-5; tentatively, D is TRBD1 (6 bases). The CDR3 is 14 residues long. V lost 4 bases, J lost 5 bases, and 14 bases lay in between. The germline gives CDR1 KGHSH, CDR2 LQKENI. The CDR3 DNA reads as TGTGCCAGCTCACTAAACGCAGGGGTCGAGACCCAGTACTTC. This translates into CASSLNAGVETQYF.

The chain combines TRBV5-1 with TRBJ2-1; possible D gene TRBD2, 6 bases. The germline V gene encodes CDR1 SGHRS and CDR2 YFSETQ. CDR3 length: 11 residues. CDR3 nucleotides: TGCGCAACCCAATGGGGGGATGAGCAGTTCTTC. It codes for CATQWGDEQFF.

CDR3 sequence reads: CASSRENGAQPQHF. Written as DNA, the CDR3 is TGTGCCAGCTCACGCGAGAACGGTGCTCAGCCCCAGCATTTT. The V call is TRBV18, the J call TRBJ1-5, with D unclear. CDR3 length: 14 residues. Looked up from germline, CDR1 is KGHSH and CDR2 is LQKENI. V lost 4 bases to trimming and J lost 6 bases, with 13 bases between them.

The rearrangement links TRBV4-1 to TRBJ2-6; D might be TRBD1 (5 bases). CDR3 length equals 20 residues. Germline lookup yields CDR1 MGHRA and CDR2 YSYEKL. V was pared by 1 base and J by 0 bases, with 19 bases between. As DNA, the CDR3 is TGCGCCAGCAGCCAAGTCCTTGCAGGGCGTAGGCTCTCTGGGGCCAACGTCCTGACTTTC. Translating gives CASSQVLAGRRLSGANVLTF.

The chain couples TRBV5-1 to TRBJ2-5, with TRBD2 matching 9 bases. Germline assignment: CDR1 SGHRS and CDR2 YFSETQ. Germline trimming cut 0 bases from V and 2 bases from J; bases unmatched to any gene: 8. CDR3 length equals 17 residues. This CDR3 reads CASSLEASGIRQETQYF. CDR3 in DNA: TGCGCCAGCAGCTTGGAGGCTAGCGGGATTCGACAAGAGACCCAGTACTTC.

In its sample, this clone was seen a few times. The V call is TRBV9, the J call TRBJ2-1; 9 positions match TRBD1. With 0 bases clipped from V and 4 bases from J, the junction kept 11 bases outside the gene matches. In germline, CDR1 is SGDLS, CDR2 YYNGEE. CDR3 size: 18 residues. DNA for the CDR3: TGTGCCAGCAGCGTAGCGGGAAGTGGGACAGGGACGTACAATGAGCAGTTCTTC. Translated: CASSVAGSGTGTYNEQFF.

The genes are TRBV7-2 and TRBJ1-1; 10 bases align to TRBD1. V shed 8 bases, J shed 5 bases, and the junction held 8 bases outside the gene matches. Germline loops: CDR1 SGHTA, CDR2 FQGNSA. The CDR3 has 14 residues. CDR3 protein: CASSKTGGNTEAFF. The CDR3 nucleotides are TGTGCCAGCTCAAAGACAGGGGGCAATACTGAAGCTTTCTTT.

This clone has only a few counts. The chain uses TRBV28 and TRBJ2-2; 12 bases match TRBD1. Germline V gene lookup returns CDR1 MDHEN and CDR2 SYDVKM. The CDR3 loop spans 15 amino acids. The trim removed 10 bases at V and 7 bases at J, leaving 10 bases unmatched. The DNA for the CDR3 is TGTGCCACTGAACCGGGACAGGGGGCTGTCGGGGAGCTGTTTTTT. It specifies CATEPGQGAVGELFF.

This chain joins TRBV7-2 and TRBJ2-7; 7 positions match TRBD2. J gave up 2 bases and V 3 bases, and 7 bases lay outside the gene matches. In germline, CDR1 is SGHTA, CDR2 FQGNSA. This CDR3 is built from 15 residues. The CDR3 spells CASSLAGGFTYEQYF. DNA of the CDR3: TGTGCCAGCAGCTTGGCCGGGGGGTTTACCTACGAGCAGTACTTC.

The sample holds a few counts of this clone. CDR3 sequence reads: CASRSEGESPLHF. As DNA, the CDR3 is TGTGCCAGCAGATCTGAAGGGGAATCACCCCTCCACTTT. The chain joins TRBV7-3 to TRBJ1-6; TRBD1 is a possible D gene (5 bases). Germline V gene lookup returns CDR1 SGHTA and CDR2 FQGTGA. Trimming removed 6 bases at V and 10 bases at J, with 13 bases between. The CDR3 covers 13 residues.

The rearrangement uses TRBV7-2 and TRBJ1-5; tentative D call: TRBD1 (5 bases). CDR1 SGHTA and CDR2 FQGNSA come from the germline V gene. Trimming took 1 base from V and 1 from J, leaving 11 bases between them. The CDR3 runs to 16 residues. CDR3: CASSLGPGGSNQPQHF. CDR3 sequence (DNA): TGTGCCAGCAGCTTAGGTCCGGGGGGGAGCAATCAGCCCCAGCATTTT.

The chain employs TRBV5-4 and TRBJ2-2; D is possibly TRBD2 (5 bases). Trimming removed 1 base from V and 2 bases from J, with 9 bases in between. Germline V lookup: CDR1 SGHNT, CDR2 YYREEE (reference sequence). This CDR3 contains 15 residues. The CDR3 sequence: CASSLQGLNTGELFF. In DNA, the CDR3 is TGTGCCAGCAGCTTGCAAGGACTTAACACCGGGGAGCTGTTTTTT.